This TCR beta chain was captured in a study of PD-L1 blockade in urothelial cancer. About the research overall: Atezolizumab therapy began for patients in the mid-2010s, dosed at 1,200 mg intravenously every 3 weeks.

About this clone itself: What it recognizes is unknown.

Time point here: pretreatment peripheral blood. Locally advanced or metastatic urothelial carcinoma was diagnosed in the patients. Synthetic analogs of TCR templates were spiked into every PCR. Produced via immunoSEQ multiplex PCR; TCRdb's table is partial and in-frame only. Of approximately 86,000 clones in the sample, over 80% were seen once. CDR1 MNHNY and CDR2 SVGAGI come from the germline V gene (reference sequence). Trimming took 4 bases from V and 5 from J; bases not matched to a gene: 12. The CDR3 is 16 residues long. Study outcomes and limitations: Durable-benefit patients expanded tumor-associated blood clones more at 3 weeks.

J is TRBJ1-1 and V is TRBV6-6; 8 bases line up with TRBD1. The source is a man between 40 and 49 years old with urothelial cancer. The source was PBMCs, collected around atezolizumab (anti-PD-L1) treatment. CDR3 sequence (DNA): TGTGCCAGCAGTTCAACCCCCGGACAGGGCGCAACTGAAGCTTTCTTT. Translating gives CASSSTPGQGATEAFF.